Below are 24 T cell receptor beta chains sequenced from a single sample in a study of T-cell reconstitution after alpha-beta-depleted transplantation in children. The library targeted TCRbeta and was prepared with unique molecular identifiers. Using its own MiXCR run on the PCR reads, TCRdb lists one record per CDR3 protein. This table has 540,000 or so distinct CDR3 sequences, roughly 23% appearing once. The specimen was PBMCs, mostly from graft donor cells, collected 360 days after TCRalphabeta/CD19-depleted stem cell transplant. These receptors all stem from a boy younger than two who had a stem cell transplant for acute myeloid leukemia, so the T cells may come from the graft donor.

This clonotype has ten or more counts. The chain uses TRBV29-1 and TRBJ2-7, with D perhaps TRBD2 (7 bases). Trimming removed 6 bases from V and 6 bases from J, with 15 bases in between. The CDR3 has 12 amino acids. Germline loops: CDR1 SQVTM, CDR2 ANQGSEA. The CDR3 sequence is CSVKGGGTEQYF. DNA of the CDR3: TGCAGCGTAAAAGGGGGGGGTACCGAGCAGTACTTC.

The V gene is TRBV18, the J gene TRBJ2-7; D gene ambiguous. The germline V and J ends were trimmed by 6 bases and 4 bases, with 10 bases remaining between them. In germline, CDR1 is KGHSH, CDR2 LQKENI. The CDR3 sequence is 12 residues long. CDR3 in DNA: TGTGCCAGCTCCCCCGTGGGTTACGAGCAGTACGTC. Protein sequence: CASSPVGYEQYV.

Only a few counts were recorded for this clonotype. The chain uses TRBV20-1 and TRBJ2-1, with TRBD1 as a possible D gene (6 bases). The length of the CDR3 is 14 residues. The V end lost 6 bases, the J end lost 2 bases, and 14 bases lay between the germline ends. Germline V gene sequence: CDR1 DFQATT, CDR2 SNEGSKA (reference sequence). In DNA, the CDR3 is TGCAGTGCATCAACAGGGAGAGCCTACAATGAGCAGTTCTTC. This sequence encodes CSASTGRAYNEQFF.

This clonotype was found a few times. V is TRBV6-5 and J is TRBJ2-1, with D perhaps matching TRBD1 (7 bases). Germline V gene data show CDR1 as MNHEY and CDR2 as SVGAGI. V lost 2 bases and J lost 10, with 18 bases in between. The CDR3 runs 15 residues. CDR3 sequence reads: CASSYRPGGFGEQFF. The CDR3 DNA reads as TGTGCCAGCAGTTACAGGCCAGGGGGGTTTGGGGAGCAGTTCTTC.

A few counts support this clonotype. The rearrangement joins TRBV12-3 or TRBV12-4 to TRBJ1-5; TRBD1 matches 7 bases. This CDR3 has 16 amino acids. V lost 5 bases, J lost 4 bases, and 11 bases stayed unmatched. The DNA for the CDR3 is TGTGCCAGCAGTACCCGGGACAGTAGGCTTAATCAGCCCCAGCATTTT. It codes for CASSTRDSRLNQPQHF.

This clonotype has a count of ten or more. J is TRBJ2-7 and V is TRBV21-1; the table's D call TRBD1 went unverified against the DNA. TRBV21-1 corresponds to a pseudogene. The CDR3 extends over 14 amino acids. Here the CDR3 reads CASSKDTVSYEQYF. CDR3 DNA: TGTGCCAGCAGCAAGGACACGGTCTCCTACGAGCAGTACTTC.

As DNA, the CDR3 is TGTGCCAGCAGCTCCGACAGGAGGGGGATTCAGTACTTC. The encoded protein is CASSSDRRGIQYF. This chain joins TRBV6-1 and TRBJ2-4; D may correspond to TRBD1 or TRBD2 (6 bases each). Trimming cost V 6 bases and J 10 bases, with 16 bases left between them. Per the germline V gene, CDR1 is MNHNS and CDR2 is SASEGT. This CDR3 comprises 13 residues.

The V gene is TRBV5-1, the J gene TRBJ1-2, with D hard to call. The V end lost 4 bases, the J end lost 0 bases, and 16 bases lay between the germline ends. CDR1 is SGHRS, CDR2 YFSETQ, per germline. This CDR3 spans 16 amino acids. CDR3 amino acids: CASSPKSGVPNYGYTF. Written as DNA, the CDR3 is TGCGCCAGCAGCCCCAAGAGCGGGGTGCCTAACTATGGCTACACCTTC.

A few counts support this clonotype. This chain uses TRBV6-5 with TRBJ1-6; D gene ambiguous. The CDR3 runs to 15 residues. The V and J ends lost 4 bases and 4 bases respectively, with 11 bases between them. The germline CDR1 and CDR2 sequences are MNHEY and SVGAGI. The CDR3 loop is CASSSGPGYNSPLHF. The CDR3 nucleotides read TGTGCCAGCAGTTCTGGACCGGGATATAATTCACCCCTCCACTTT.

The rearrangement uses TRBV2 and TRBJ2-7, with unresolved D. The CDR3 has 12 amino acids. The V gene's germline CDR1 is SNHLY and CDR2 FYNNEI. The V end was cut by 2 bases, the J end by 2 bases, with 4 bases between. DNA of the CDR3: TGTGCCAGCAGTGAACAGGCCTACGAGCAGTACTTC. This gives the protein CASSEQAYEQYF.

This clonotype was counted only a few times. J is TRBJ2-3 and V is TRBV12-3 or TRBV12-4; 7 bases map to TRBD1. V was clipped by 8 bases and J by 5 bases; unmatched bases: 16. The CDR3 has 16 amino acids. In nucleotides, the CDR3 is TGTGCCAGCTCAAATTCTCTGGGCAGGGGGAGAGATACGCAGTATTTT. Residues: CASSNSLGRGRDTQYF.

This clonotype came up many times. J is TRBJ2-3 and V is TRBV5-1; 8 nucleotides align to TRBD2. This CDR3 region has 14 residues. Trimming took 7 bases from V and 6 from J; bases not matched to a gene: 10. Germline V gene sequence: CDR1 SGHRS, CDR2 YFSETQ. DNA for the CDR3: TGCGCCAGCGCCCTGGGTCTAGCGGGTGATACGCAGTATTTT. Protein sequence: CASALGLAGDTQYF.

This clonotype was seen a handful of times. The chain recombines TRBV27 with TRBJ2-2; D remains unclear. This CDR3 comprises 17 residues. CDR1 MNHEY and CDR2 SMNVEV come from the germline V gene (reference sequence). Trimming shortened V by 5 bases and J by 0 bases, and 16 bases separated the two germline ends. The CDR3 loop reads CASSPRTYTSNTGELFF. CDR3 DNA: TGTGCCAGCAGTCCCAGAACATACACCTCGAACACCGGGGAGCTGTTTTTT.

V usage is TRBV5-1 and J usage is TRBJ2-5, with a weak D call TRBD2 (5 bases). The V end lost 0 bases, the J end lost 4 bases, and 10 bases lay between the germline ends. The CDR3 is 14 amino acids. The germline CDR1 and CDR2 sequences are SGHRS and YFSETQ. CDR3 sequence reads: CASSLAGNGETQYF. CDR3 nucleotide sequence: TGCGCCAGCAGCTTGGCCGGGAACGGAGAGACCCAGTACTTC.

The rearrangement uses TRBV4-1 and TRBJ1-5; 7 bases align to TRBD1. The CDR3 sequence is 16 residues long. CDR1 and CDR2 from the germline V gene are MGHRA and YSYEKL. Unmatched junction bases numbered 6, after V lost 0 bases and J lost 4 bases. This chain's CDR3 is CASSQDRTGKNQPQHF. Written as DNA, the CDR3 is TGCGCCAGCAGCCAAGATAGGACAGGAAAAAATCAGCCCCAGCATTTT.

This chain uses TRBV3-1 with TRBJ1-6, with a tentative D call TRBD1 (5 bases). CDR1 is LGHDT and CDR2 is YNNKEL in the germline V gene (reference sequence). V was cut by 8 bases and J by 0 bases, with 14 bases left in between. CDR3 length: 16 amino acids. The CDR3 nucleotides read TGTGCCAGCCAGGGTACCATAGGCTCCTATAATTCACCCCTCCACTTT. This sequence encodes CASQGTIGSYNSPLHF.

V and J are TRBV10-3 and TRBJ2-7, with D hard to call. The CDR3 totals 11 residues. CDR1 ENHRY and CDR2 SYGVKD come from the germline V gene. V was shortened by 8 bases and J by 3 bases, with 8 bases between the two germline ends. CDR3 sequence reads: CAIGWDYEQYF. The CDR3 DNA is TGTGCCATCGGATGGGACTACGAGCAGTACTTC.

The J gene is TRBJ2-1, the V gene TRBV6-5; 9 bases are a match to TRBD2. J lost 7 bases, V lost 2 bases, and 3 bases had no gene match. This CDR3 is built from 14 residues. Germline values: CDR1 MNHEY, CDR2 SVGAGI. CDR3 in DNA: TGTGCCAGCAGTTACCTAGCGGGGAGAAATGAGCAGTTCTTC. Amino acid sequence: CASSYLAGRNEQFF.

This clonotype has a count of ten or more. The rearrangement joins TRBV11-1 to TRBJ2-1; maybe TRBD2 (6 bases). The V and J ends lost 2 bases and 0 bases respectively, with 11 bases between them. Per the germline V gene, CDR1 is SGHAT and CDR2 is FQDESV (reference sequence). This CDR3 spans 16 amino acids. The CDR3 spells CASSLWRGSSYNEQFF. CDR3 sequence (DNA): TGTGCCAGCAGCTTATGGCGGGGTAGCTCCTACAATGAGCAGTTCTTC.

This clonotype was detected ten times or more. The CDR3 loop reads CASQETQYF. The CDR3 DNA reads TGTGCCAGCCAAGAGACCCAGTACTTC. The chain is built from TRBV6-5 and TRBJ2-5; no definite D call. Germline CDR1 reads MNHEY; CDR2 reads SVGAGI. The CDR3 sequence is 9 residues long. Trimming removed 8 bases at V and 2 bases at J, with 0 bases between.

This clonotype has more than one count but fewer than ten. The chain employs TRBV24-1 and TRBJ2-3, with a tentative D call TRBD1 (6 bases). Between the trimmed V and J ends, which lost 7 bases and 2 bases, there was a span of 15 bases. The CDR3 length is 15 residues. CDR1 KGHDR and CDR2 SFDVKD come from the germline V gene. CDR3 sequence (DNA): TGTGCCACCAGCAGGACAGCCCTATCCACAGATACGCAGTATTTT. Translating it yields CATSRTALSTDTQYF.

The chain is built from TRBV5-1 and TRBJ2-5, with 8 nucleotides matching TRBD2. Trimming at V came to 4 bases and at J to 2 bases, leaving 10 bases not matched to a gene. Germline-derived CDR1 and CDR2 are SGHRS and YFSETQ. The CDR3 length is 16 residues. The CDR3 sequence: CASSIAAGGLQETQYF. CDR3 DNA: TGCGCCAGCAGCATAGCGGCGGGGGGACTACAAGAGACCCAGTACTTC.

V gene TRBV4-1 combines with J gene TRBJ2-3, with D possibly TRBD1 on 5 matching bases. Germline V CDR1 and CDR2: MGHRA, YSYEKL. V lost 0 bases, J lost 5 bases, and 15 bases lay in between. The length of the CDR3 is 16 residues. The CDR3: CASSQDSGLNGDTQYF. The CDR3 region has the DNA TGCGCCAGCAGCCAAGATTCAGGGTTGAACGGAGATACGCAGTATTTT.

This clonotype was found a few times. The rearrangement uses TRBV12-3 or TRBV12-4 and TRBJ1-2; D is unclear. The CDR3 is 13 amino acids. Trimming left V 3 bases short and J 4 bases short, with 9 bases between. CDR3 in amino acids: CASSLWAFYGYTF. CDR3 coding DNA: TGTGCCAGCAGTTTGTGGGCGTTCTATGGCTACACCTTC.